This T cell receptor (beta chain) was profiled in a study of T cell repertoires in cytomegalovirus infection. In the study overall: Researchers turned to recently identified HLA-C-restricted CMV epitopes as well as well-studied HLA-B-restricted ones. From public TCR beta signatures came an indication of both CMV infection and matching HLA type. Broader study findings: Identification of carriers of CMV plus the relevant HLA was performed using cumulative public TCR beta family frequency. Within the response measured ex vivo, HLA-C-restricted CMV-specific TCR beta clonotypes were dominant.

With regard to this clonotype: What it binds is unknown.

TCRdb passed the reads through MiXCR, listing each CDR3 protein once. The table shows under 150,000 distinct CDR3 sequences, with about 30% occurring only once. The CDR3 has 19 amino acids. Deletions cut 2 bases from V and 7 bases from J, with 29 bases between. Germline V gene lookup returns CDR1 MGHRA and CDR2 YSYEKL. The source was CD8+ T cells from cultured PBMCs, collected from culture after CMV antigen stimulation. This chain connects TRBV4-1 to TRBJ2-5; D is possibly TRBD1 or TRBD2 (5 bases each). The clonotype was recovered from a human donor in good health (CMV status not recorded). Some clones in this sample may be carry-over from other donors' samples. The CDR3: CASSQRSVLRDGFEWTQYF. The DNA of the CDR3 is TGCGCCAGCAGCCAACGTTCCGTACTCCGGGACGGATTTGAATGGACCCAGTACTTC.